The 29 T cell receptor beta chains presented below share a single source sample, sequenced in a study of a mutant IDH1 vaccine in newly diagnosed glioma. Clones were read by immunoSEQ multiplex PCR, and TCRdb kept only the in-frame ones, dropping some. Of approximately 45,000 clones in the sample, around 92% were seen once. Specified time point: week 35, safety follow-up. The vaccine gave 300 ug of a 20-mer mutant IDH1 peptide subcutaneously per dose. The antigens of these receptors remain unknown. The input for sequencing was PBMCs, taken from a glioma patient whose treatment included an IDH1 peptide vaccine. Every receptor here comes from a man aged 50 or older with glioma.

This rearrangement joins TRBV11-1 to TRBJ2-7; D is unclear. CDR1 is SGHAT and CDR2 is FQDESV in the germline V gene (reference sequence). The V and J ends lost 2 bases and 2 bases respectively, with 7 bases between them. This CDR3 contains 13 residues. The DNA for the CDR3 is TGTGCCAGCAGCTTAAGAGGCCCCTACGAGCAGTACTTC. Translated: CASSLRGPYEQYF.

V is TRBV5-1 and J is TRBJ2-7, with TRBD1 as a possible D gene (6 bases). The CDR3 extends over 16 amino acids. Germline assignment: CDR1 SGHRS and CDR2 YFSETQ. Trimming stripped 0 bases from V and 3 bases from J, with 16 bases between. The DNA for the CDR3 is TGCGCCAGCAGCTTGGGGGACACCTGGGCCCTCTACGAGCAGTACTTC. Protein sequence: CASSLGDTWALYEQYF.

In DNA form, the CDR3 reads TGTGCCAGCAGCTTGGCCGGACAGAACAAAAACATTCAGTACTTC. Translation gives CASSLAGQNKNIQYF. V gene TRBV7-9 combines with J gene TRBJ2-4, with a tentative D call TRBD1 (6 bases). Germline assignment: CDR1 SEHNR and CDR2 FQNEAQ (reference sequence). V lost 3 bases to trimming and J lost 3 bases, with 12 bases between them. The CDR3 contains 15 residues.

J is TRBJ2-1 and V is TRBV10-2, with D maybe TRBD1 (6 bases). From germline, CDR1 is WSHSY and CDR2 SAAADI. CDR3 size: 15 residues. V was trimmed by 4 bases and J by 6 bases, leaving 16 bases between them. Written as DNA, the CDR3 is TGCGCCAGCAGTGGGTGGGGGCGAAGCGGCAATGAGCAGTTCTTC. It yields the protein CASSGWGRSGNEQFF.

The J gene is TRBJ1-2, the V gene TRBV21-1. TRBV21-1 is designated a pseudogene. The CDR3 contains 15 residues. The CDR3 sequence is CASSKNHQRTGGYTF. CDR3 DNA sequence: TGTGCCAGCAGCAAAAATCACCAAAGGACGGGGGGCTACACCTTC.

The chain is built from TRBV29-1 and TRBJ2-5, with TRBD2 matching 8 bases. The DNA end is more similar to TRBJ2-7, so the J call may be wrong. Germline V CDR1 and CDR2: SQVTM, ANQGSEA. CDR3 length: 14 amino acids. CDR3 amino acids: CSVEGSGRGDEQYF. Here the CDR3 DNA reads TGCAGCGTTGAGGGAAGCGGGAGAGGAGACGAGCAGTACTTC.

The CDR3 spells CASSPTRGQNTEAFF. CDR3 nucleotide sequence: TGCGCCAGCAGTCCGACCAGGGGCCAGAACACTGAAGCTTTCTTT. This chain uses TRBV4-1 with TRBJ1-1; possibly TRBD1 for D (6 bases). The length of the CDR3 is 15 residues. Germline CDR1 reads MGHRA; CDR2 reads YSYEKL. The V and J ends lost 6 bases and 1 base respectively, with 15 bases between them.

This chain connects TRBV11-2 to TRBJ2-1; TRBD2 is a possible D gene (7 bases). Germline loops: CDR1 SGHAT, CDR2 FQNNGV. V shed 2 bases and J shed 8 bases, with 22 bases lying between them. The CDR3 is 17 residues long. CDR3 residues: CASSLTAGGQVGYEQFF. CDR3 in DNA: TGTGCCAGCAGCTTAACGGCCGGGGGGCAGGTTGGCTATGAGCAGTTCTTC.

Here the CDR3 reads CASSLAQGFNYGYTF. CDR3 bases: TGTGCCAGCAGTTTAGCTCAGGGATTTAACTATGGCTACACCTTC. The chain has TRBV28 and TRBJ1-2; the D gene is possibly TRBD1 (5 bases). Trimming took off 2 bases at V and 1 base at J, with 11 bases between the two ends. The CDR3 is made up of 15 amino acids. Germline-derived CDR1 and CDR2 are MDHEN and SYDVKM.

The chain is built from TRBV5-4 and TRBJ2-1; 10 nucleotides agree with TRBD2. V lost 4 bases, J lost 6 bases, and 13 bases stayed unmatched. Germline V lookup: CDR1 SGHNT, CDR2 YYREEE (reference sequence). The CDR3 runs 17 residues. The CDR3 sequence: CASSHLDLAGDGNEQFF. The CDR3 nucleotides read TGTGCCAGCAGCCACTTAGACCTAGCGGGAGACGGCAATGAGCAGTTCTTC.

The V gene is TRBV11-2, the J gene TRBJ1-1; D is uncertain. Germline V lookup: CDR1 SGHAT, CDR2 FQNNGV. V lost 0 bases and J 0 bases, leaving 2 bases between the germline ends. CDR3 size: 13 residues. This CDR3 reads CASSLDLNTEAFF. The CDR3 DNA sequence: TGTGCCAGCAGCTTAGACCTGAACACTGAAGCTTTCTTT.

This clone was picked up one time. This rearrangement joins TRBV6-5 to TRBJ2-1; 8 positions agree with TRBD2. Germline values: CDR1 MNHEY, CDR2 SVGAGI. The V segment lost 4 bases and the J segment 9 bases; nucleotides outside the gene matches: 8. The CDR3 length is 14 residues. The CDR3 spells CASSLRTSRGEQFF. As DNA, the CDR3 is TGTGCCAGCAGTTTGCGGACTAGCCGGGGTGAGCAGTTCTTC.

This clone was seen a single time. CDR3 amino acids: CAWRLAGGNTGELFF. In DNA, the CDR3 is TGTGCCTGGAGGCTAGCGGGGGGGAACACCGGGGAGCTGTTTTTT. The genes are TRBV30 and TRBJ2-2; the match to TRBD2 covers 11 bases. Germline V gives CDR1 GTSNPN, CDR2 SVGIG (reference sequence). CDR3 length: 15 residues. The trim removed 3 bases at V and 1 base at J, leaving 1 base unmatched.

V is TRBV5-1 and J is TRBJ2-2; 9 bases match TRBD2. This CDR3 region has 17 residues. Germline V lookup: CDR1 SGHRS, CDR2 YFSETQ. V trimming: 0 bases; J trimming: 0 bases; junction bases outside the gene matches: 3. CDR3 bases: TGCGCCAGCAGCTTGGGTCTAGCGGGAACGAACACCGGGGAGCTGTTTTTT. As protein: CASSLGLAGTNTGELFF.

The chain links TRBV6-5 to TRBJ2-5, with D unclear. Per germline, CDR1 MNHEY and CDR2 SVGAGI. The CDR3 runs 11 residues. The V end lost 8 bases, the J end lost 5 bases, and 9 bases lay between the germline ends. Here the CDR3 reads CASGLGETQYF. The DNA for the CDR3 is TGTGCCAGCGGCCTAGGTGAGACCCAGTACTTC.

The chain recombines TRBV5-1 with TRBJ1-4; D remains unclear. The CDR3 has 14 residues. The germline V gene has CDR1 SGHRS and CDR2 YFSETQ. The V and J ends lost 2 bases and 4 bases respectively, with 9 bases between them. The DNA of the CDR3 is TGCGCCAGCAGCTTTGGGCGAGGTAATGAAAAACTGTTTTTT. It specifies CASSFGRGNEKLFF.

The chain has TRBV29-1 and TRBJ2-2; no firm D call. Between the trimmed V and J ends, which lost 7 bases and 1 base, there was a span of 4 bases. Germline CDR1 SQVTM, CDR2 ANQGSEA. The length of the CDR3 is 11 residues. In DNA form, the CDR3 reads TGCAGCGGCAGGAACACCGGGGAGCTGTTTTTT. Amino acid sequence: CSGRNTGELFF.

In regard to this clone: No conserved phenylalanine or tryptophan is present at the end of the CDR3, so a read error is the likely explanation. It is unclear where the CDR3 begins or ends on the DNA, so no DNA is shown, and the CDR3 is as TCRdb lists it. This rearrangement joins TRBV6-5 to TRBJ1-2; TRBD1 was called by the table and not checked on the DNA. The CDR3 numbers 13 amino acids, ends counted. The germline V gene has CDR1 MNHEY and CDR2 SVGAGI. CDR3 protein: CASTPRAGQDLNL.

The chain joins TRBV5-6 to TRBJ1-2; weak D call: TRBD1 (5 bases). The CDR3 consists of 16 residues. Between the trimmed V and J ends, which lost 0 bases and 3 bases, there was a span of 15 bases. In germline, CDR1 is SGHDT, CDR2 YYEEEE. CDR3 bases: TGTGCCAGCAGCTTGGCGTCCGGGACGGAGTACTATGGCTACACCTTC. Protein: CASSLASGTEYYGYTF.

The V call is TRBV6-5, the J call TRBJ1-2; TRBD1 is a possible D gene (5 bases). Germline CDR1 and CDR2: MNHEY and SVGAGI. The CDR3 has 14 residues. V was clipped by 10 bases and J by 1 base, with 16 bases between them. The CDR3 DNA is TGTGCCACCTCACCATACAGGAATAACTATGGCTACACCTTC. Its translation is CATSPYRNNYGYTF.

The chain has TRBV6-5 and TRBJ2-1; 9 nucleotides line up with TRBD2. The CDR3 consists of 16 residues. Germline-derived CDR1 and CDR2 are MNHEY and SVGAGI. Trimming cost V 3 bases and J 3 bases; bases outside gene matches: 6. Here the CDR3 reads CASSYKGTSNYNEQFF. The CDR3 nucleotides are TGTGCCAGCAGTTATAAAGGGACTAGCAACTACAATGAGCAGTTCTTC.

This chain links TRBV5-1 with TRBJ1-1; the match to TRBD1 covers 8 bases. Germline V gene data show CDR1 as SGHRS and CDR2 as YFSETQ. J was trimmed by 6 bases and V by 4 bases; bases with no gene match: 8. CDR3 length: 14 amino acids. The CDR3 loop reads CASSLRTGMAEAFF. CDR3 nucleotides: TGCGCCAGCAGCCTCCGGACAGGGATGGCTGAAGCTTTCTTT.

The chain couples TRBV5-4 to TRBJ2-2; TRBD2 agrees at 11 bases. Germline V gene sequence: CDR1 SGHNT, CDR2 YYREEE (reference sequence). V lost 0 bases, J lost 6 bases, and 4 bases stayed unmatched. There are 16 residues in the CDR3. CDR3 DNA: TGTGCCAGCAGCTTGGGACTAGCGGGATCCCCCGGGGAGCTGTTTTTT. It yields the protein CASSLGLAGSPGELFF.

J is TRBJ2-7 and V is TRBV6-1; no clear D. V lost 5 bases, J lost 9 bases, and 14 bases lay in between. CDR3 length equals 12 residues. Germline values: CDR1 MNHNS, CDR2 SASEGT. CDR3 sequence: CASSRFRSWQYF. CDR3 DNA sequence: TGTGCCAGCAGTAGGTTTAGATCCTGGCAGTACTTC.

The chain carries TRBV7-3 and TRBJ2-6; 9 positions agree with TRBD1. This CDR3 has 15 amino acids. Germline lookup yields CDR1 SGHTA and CDR2 FQGTGA. The trim removed 6 bases at V and 0 bases at J, leaving 0 bases unmatched. The chain's CDR3 is CASRTGGSGANVLTF. Here the CDR3 DNA reads TGTGCCAGCAGGACAGGGGGCTCTGGGGCCAACGTCCTGACTTTC.

Points on this clone: The same CDR3 also results from other DNA sequences found in this sample. This chain uses TRBV6-4 with TRBJ2-3; 9 nucleotides align to TRBD2. Germline loops: CDR1 MRHNA, CDR2 SNTAGT. The V segment lost 3 bases and the J segment 4 bases; nucleotides outside the gene matches: 5. The CDR3 loop spans 15 amino acids. The CDR3 is CASSEGLAGADTQYF. In nucleotides, the CDR3 is TGTGCCAGCAGTGAGGGACTAGCCGGAGCAGATACGCAGTATTTT.

This clone was counted a single time. V gene TRBV28 combines with J gene TRBJ2-7, with D possibly matching TRBD2 (6 bases). Per germline, CDR1 MDHEN and CDR2 SYDVKM. The CDR3 is 15 residues long. V dropped 7 bases and J dropped 2 bases, with 18 bases sitting between them. The CDR3 nucleotides read TGTGCCAGCACCCCCCCGGGACTTACAACCTACGAGCAGTACTTC. Protein sequence: CASTPPGLTTYEQYF.

This chain connects TRBV7-8 to TRBJ1-1, with D unclear. Germline loops: CDR1 SGHVS, CDR2 FQNEAQ. This CDR3 has 14 amino acids. Deletions cut 1 base from V and 8 bases from J, with 14 bases between. This CDR3 is CASSLEAREVEAFF. DNA for the CDR3: TGTGCCAGCAGCTTAGAGGCTCGGGAGGTAGAAGCTTTCTTT.

The chain carries TRBV29-1 and TRBJ1-4; the D is unclear. V shed 2 bases and J shed 0 bases, with 19 bases lying between them. The CDR3 is 18 residues long. Germline values: CDR1 SQVTM, CDR2 ANQGSEA. CDR3 sequence reads: CSVENPGRRLATNEKLFF. CDR3 coding DNA: TGCAGCGTTGAAAACCCGGGTCGGAGGCTTGCAACTAATGAAAAACTGTTTTTT.